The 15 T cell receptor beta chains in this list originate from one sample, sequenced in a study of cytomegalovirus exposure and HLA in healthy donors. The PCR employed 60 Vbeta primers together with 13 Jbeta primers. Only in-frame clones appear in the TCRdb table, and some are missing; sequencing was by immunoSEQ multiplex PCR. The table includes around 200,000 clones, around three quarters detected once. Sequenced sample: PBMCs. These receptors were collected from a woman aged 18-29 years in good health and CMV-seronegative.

CDR3 residues: CASSVYRGNSPLHF. For the CDR3, the DNA is TGTGCCAGCAGTGTCTACAGGGGAAATTCACCCCTCCACTTT. The chain has TRBV6-1 and TRBJ1-6; 7 positions agree with TRBD1. Germline trimming cut 4 bases from V and 7 bases from J; bases unmatched to any gene: 4. This CDR3 is built from 14 residues. Germline lookup yields CDR1 MNHNS and CDR2 SASEGT.

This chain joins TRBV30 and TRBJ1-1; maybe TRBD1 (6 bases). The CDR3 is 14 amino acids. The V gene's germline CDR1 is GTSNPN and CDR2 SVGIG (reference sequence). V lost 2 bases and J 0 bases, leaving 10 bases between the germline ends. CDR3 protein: CAWSPDSMNTEAFF. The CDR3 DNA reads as TGTGCCTGGAGTCCGGACAGTATGAACACTGAAGCTTTCTTT.

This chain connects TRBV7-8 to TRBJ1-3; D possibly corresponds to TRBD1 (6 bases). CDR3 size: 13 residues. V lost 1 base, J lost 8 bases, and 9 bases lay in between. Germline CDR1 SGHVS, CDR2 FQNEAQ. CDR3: CASSLDRADTIYF. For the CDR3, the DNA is TGTGCCAGCAGCTTAGACAGGGCGGACACCATATATTTT.

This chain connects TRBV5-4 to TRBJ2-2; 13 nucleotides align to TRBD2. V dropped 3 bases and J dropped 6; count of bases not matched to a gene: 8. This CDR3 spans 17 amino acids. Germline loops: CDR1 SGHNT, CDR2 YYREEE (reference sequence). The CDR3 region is CASSWGGLAGFSGELFF. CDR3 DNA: TGTGCCAGCAGCTGGGGGGGACTAGCGGGATTTTCCGGGGAGCTGTTTTTT.

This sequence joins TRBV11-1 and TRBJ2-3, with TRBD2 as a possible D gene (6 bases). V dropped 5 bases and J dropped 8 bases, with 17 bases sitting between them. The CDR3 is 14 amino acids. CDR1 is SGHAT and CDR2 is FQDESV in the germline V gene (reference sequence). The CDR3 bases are TGTGCCAGCAGCCCCACGGAGGGCCGGGGTACGCAGTATTTT. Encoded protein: CASSPTEGRGTQYF.

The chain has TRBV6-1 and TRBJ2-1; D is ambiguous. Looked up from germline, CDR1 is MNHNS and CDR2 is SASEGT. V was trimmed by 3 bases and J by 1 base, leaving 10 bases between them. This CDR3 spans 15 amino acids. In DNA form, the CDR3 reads TGTGCCAGCAGTGACGAGACAAGGTCCTACAATGAGCAGTTCTTC. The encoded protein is CASSDETRSYNEQFF.

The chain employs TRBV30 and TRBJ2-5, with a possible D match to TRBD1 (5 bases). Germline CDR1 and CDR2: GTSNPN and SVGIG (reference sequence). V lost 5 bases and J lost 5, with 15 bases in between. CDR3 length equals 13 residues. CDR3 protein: CAWDRPILETQYF. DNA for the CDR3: TGTGCCTGGGACAGACCCATTTTGGAGACCCAGTACTTC.

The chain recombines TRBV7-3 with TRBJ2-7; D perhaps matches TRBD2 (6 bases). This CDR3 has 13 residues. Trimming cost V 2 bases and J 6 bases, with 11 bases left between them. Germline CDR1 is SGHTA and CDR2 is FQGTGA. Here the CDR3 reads CASSLLREAEQYF. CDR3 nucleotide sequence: TGTGCCAGCAGCTTACTAAGGGAGGCCGAGCAGTACTTC.

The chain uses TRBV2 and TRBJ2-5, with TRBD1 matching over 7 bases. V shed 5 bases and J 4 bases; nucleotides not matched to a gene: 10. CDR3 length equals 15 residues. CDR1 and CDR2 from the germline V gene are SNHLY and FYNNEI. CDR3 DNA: TGTGCCAGCAGTCCACTCCGGACAGGAGTAGAGACCCAGTACTTC. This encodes CASSPLRTGVETQYF.

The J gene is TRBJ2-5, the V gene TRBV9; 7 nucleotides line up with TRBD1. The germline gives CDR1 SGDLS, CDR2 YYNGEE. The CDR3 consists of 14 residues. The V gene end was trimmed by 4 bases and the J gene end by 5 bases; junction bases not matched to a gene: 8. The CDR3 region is CASSRGQPVETQYF. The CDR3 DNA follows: TGTGCCAGCAGCCGGGGACAGCCCGTGGAGACCCAGTACTTC.

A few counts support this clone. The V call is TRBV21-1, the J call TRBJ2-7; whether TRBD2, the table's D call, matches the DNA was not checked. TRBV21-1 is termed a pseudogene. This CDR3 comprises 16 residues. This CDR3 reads CASSKVVSGGSYEQYF. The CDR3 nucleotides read TGTGCCAGCAGCAAAGTGGTTAGCGGGGGCTCCTACGAGCAGTACTTC.

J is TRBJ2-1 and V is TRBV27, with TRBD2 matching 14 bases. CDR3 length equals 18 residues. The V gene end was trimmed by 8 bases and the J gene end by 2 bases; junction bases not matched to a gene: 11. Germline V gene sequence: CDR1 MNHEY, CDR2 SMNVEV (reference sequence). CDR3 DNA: TGTGCCAGCGGTCGACTAGCGGGAGGGAGTGGCGCCTACAATGAGCAGTTCTTC. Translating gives CASGRLAGGSGAYNEQFF.

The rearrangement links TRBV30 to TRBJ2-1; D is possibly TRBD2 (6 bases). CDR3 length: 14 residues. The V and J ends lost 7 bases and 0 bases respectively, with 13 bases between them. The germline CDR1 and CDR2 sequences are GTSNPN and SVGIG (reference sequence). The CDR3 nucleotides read TGTGCCTTCACGCGGGATCCCTCCTACAATGAGCAGTTCTTC. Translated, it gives CAFTRDPSYNEQFF.

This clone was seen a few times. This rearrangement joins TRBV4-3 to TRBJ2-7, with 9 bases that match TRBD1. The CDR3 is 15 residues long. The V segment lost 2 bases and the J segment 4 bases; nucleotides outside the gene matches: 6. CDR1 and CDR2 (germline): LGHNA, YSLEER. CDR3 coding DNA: TGCGCCAGCAGCCAATATACAGGGGGCTTTTACGAGCAGTACTTC. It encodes CASSQYTGGFYEQYF.

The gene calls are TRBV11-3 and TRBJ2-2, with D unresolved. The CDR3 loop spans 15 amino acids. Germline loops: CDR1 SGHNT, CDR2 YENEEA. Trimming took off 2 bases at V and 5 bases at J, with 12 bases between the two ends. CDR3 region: CASSLHSLTTGELFF. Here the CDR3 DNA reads TGTGCCAGCAGCTTACACAGCTTAACAACCGGGGAGCTGTTTTTT. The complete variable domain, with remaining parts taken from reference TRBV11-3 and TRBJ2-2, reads EAGVVQSPRYKIIEKKQPVAFWCNPISGHNTLYWYLQNLGQGPELLIRYENEEAVDDSQLPKDRFSAERLKGVDSTLKIQPAELGDSAVYLCASSLHSLTTGELFFGEGSRLTVL.